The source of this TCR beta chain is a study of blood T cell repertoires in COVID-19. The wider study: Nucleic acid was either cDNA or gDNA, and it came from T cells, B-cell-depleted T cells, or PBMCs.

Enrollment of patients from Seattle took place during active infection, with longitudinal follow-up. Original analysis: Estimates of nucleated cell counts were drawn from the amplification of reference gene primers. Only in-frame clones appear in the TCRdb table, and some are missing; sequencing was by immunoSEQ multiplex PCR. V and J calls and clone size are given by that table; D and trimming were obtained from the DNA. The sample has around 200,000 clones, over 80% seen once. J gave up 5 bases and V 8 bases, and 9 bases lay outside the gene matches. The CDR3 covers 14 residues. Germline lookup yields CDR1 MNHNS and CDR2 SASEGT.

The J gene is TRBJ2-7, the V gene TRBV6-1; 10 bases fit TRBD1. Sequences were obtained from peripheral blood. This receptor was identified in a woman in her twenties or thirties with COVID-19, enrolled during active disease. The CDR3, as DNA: TGTGCCAGCGAGGGGACAGGGGAAAACAACGAGCAGTACTTC. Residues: CASEGTGENNEQYF.